This entry lists 12 T cell receptor beta chains sequenced from one sample in a study of technical replicates of blood from a handful of donors. TCRdb keeps only in-frame clones here, not all; method: immunoSEQ multiplex PCR. Of some 98,000 clones in the sample, around 95% are singletons; the top ten hold about 0.23%. The material sequenced was T cells isolated from PBMCs. These receptors were collected from a human donor in good health.

DNA of the CDR3: TGTGCCAGCGACTTAGCGGGAGTGTGGGGCACAGATACGCAGTATTTT. It encodes CASDLAGVWGTDTQYF. The J gene is TRBJ2-3, the V gene TRBV18, with TRBD2 matching 9 bases. CDR3 length: 16 residues. Germline CDR1 reads KGHSH; CDR2 reads LQKENI. V trimming: 8 bases; J trimming: 1 base; junction bases outside the gene matches: 10.

This clone was seen only once. This sequence joins TRBV29-1 and TRBJ2-2, with D perhaps TRBD2 (6 bases). V lost 5 bases to trimming and J lost 0 bases, with 19 bases between them. Germline CDR1 and CDR2: SQVTM and ANQGSEA. This CDR3 has 17 residues. In nucleotides, the CDR3 is TGCAGCGTTCCACTCTCTTCTAGCGCGCCGAACACCGGGGAGCTGTTTTTT. Protein: CSVPLSSSAPNTGELFF.

V is TRBV9 and J is TRBJ1-1, with 9 nucleotides matching TRBD1. Germline assignment: CDR1 SGDLS and CDR2 YYNGEE. This CDR3 contains 13 residues. Trimming removed 7 bases from V and 4 bases from J; junction bases left unmatched: 5. The CDR3 region is CASRGDRATEAFF. The CDR3 nucleotides are TGTGCCAGCCGGGGGGACAGGGCCACTGAAGCTTTCTTT.

The rearrangement joins TRBV7-3 to TRBJ2-1, with TRBD1 matching 9 bases. Germline-derived CDR1 and CDR2 are SGHTA and FQGTGA. The trim removed 5 bases at V and 5 bases at J, leaving 7 bases unmatched. The CDR3 is made up of 15 amino acids. The CDR3 loop reads CASSVPGQGNNEQFF. The CDR3, as DNA: TGTGCCAGCAGCGTGCCGGGACAGGGAAACAATGAGCAGTTCTTC.

This chain connects TRBV14 to TRBJ1-2; D not certain. V was shortened by 4 bases and J by 4 bases, with 16 bases between the two germline ends. Germline loops: CDR1 SGHDN, CDR2 FVKESK. The CDR3 extends over 15 amino acids. For the CDR3, the DNA is TGTGCCAGCAGCCTCCAAGTGCTCGGGATCTATGGCTACACCTTC. Encoded protein: CASSLQVLGIYGYTF.

This clone was detected only a few times. The V gene is TRBV6-6, the J gene TRBJ1-2; TRBD1 aligns across 9 bases. The CDR3 spans 13 residues. The V and J ends lost 6 bases and 4 bases, in that order; junction bases with no gene match: 3. Germline CDR1 and CDR2: MNHNY and SVGAGI (reference sequence). CDR3 residues: CASRGDRVYGYTF. The CDR3 nucleotides read TGTGCCAGCAGGGGGGACAGGGTCTATGGCTACACCTTC.

The chain combines TRBV27 with TRBJ2-7, with TRBD1 identical over 7 bases. The trim removed 5 bases at V and 2 bases at J, leaving 12 bases unmatched. Per the germline V gene, CDR1 is MNHEY and CDR2 is SMNVEV (reference sequence). The CDR3 has 16 residues. The CDR3 DNA follows: TGTGCCAGCAGTCGGTCCGGGACAGTCGAAGCCTACGAGCAGTACTTC. As protein: CASSRSGTVEAYEQYF.

This clone was found a few times. The chain employs TRBV7-9 and TRBJ2-1; the D gene is possibly TRBD2 (8 bases). Between the trimmed V and J ends, which lost 2 bases and 8 bases, there was a span of 16 bases. CDR3 length: 15 residues. CDR1 and CDR2 from the germline V gene are SEHNR and FQNEAQ (reference sequence). The CDR3 bases are TGTGCCAGCAGCTTAAGTACGGGAGGGGGCCATGAGCAGTTCTTC. This sequence encodes CASSLSTGGGHEQFF.

The genes are TRBV19 and TRBJ1-4; D possibly corresponds to TRBD1 (6 bases). The germline V and J ends were trimmed by 7 bases and 8 bases, with 17 bases remaining between them. The germline gives CDR1 LNHDA, CDR2 SQIVND (reference sequence). This CDR3 contains 14 residues. As DNA, the CDR3 is TGTGCCAGTACAGATCGGGGGGCAGGGGAAAAACTGTTTTTT. Amino acids: CASTDRGAGEKLFF.

To note about this clone: Within the sample, other DNA sequences also encode this same CDR3. J is TRBJ2-7 and V is TRBV29-1; TRBD2 aligns across 7 bases. Germline V gene sequence: CDR1 SQVTM, CDR2 ANQGSEA. The junction had 3 bases not matched to a gene; V was cut back by 1 base and J by 3 bases. The CDR3 is 13 residues long. CDR3 protein: CSVEGGSGYEQYF. DNA of the CDR3: TGCAGCGTTGAAGGCGGGAGTGGCTACGAGCAGTACTTC.

The rearrangement uses TRBV12-5 and TRBJ2-5; no reliable D call. V was trimmed by 3 bases and J by 1 base, leaving 12 bases between them. CDR3 length: 15 residues. Germline CDR1 reads LGHNT; CDR2 reads FRNRAP. The CDR3 nucleotides are TGTGCTAGTGGTTTTAATGGCCAGTCCCAAGAGACCCAGTACTTC. Translating gives CASGFNGQSQETQYF.

V gene TRBV4-2 combines with J gene TRBJ1-3; 8 nucleotides match TRBD1. Germline CDR1 and CDR2: LGHNA and YNFKEQ. The CDR3 spans 17 residues. With 1 base clipped from V and 2 bases from J, the junction kept 7 bases outside the gene matches. CDR3 protein: CASSQVQGASPGNTIYF. As DNA, the CDR3 is TGTGCCAGCAGCCAAGTGCAGGGGGCTTCACCTGGAAACACCATATATTTT.